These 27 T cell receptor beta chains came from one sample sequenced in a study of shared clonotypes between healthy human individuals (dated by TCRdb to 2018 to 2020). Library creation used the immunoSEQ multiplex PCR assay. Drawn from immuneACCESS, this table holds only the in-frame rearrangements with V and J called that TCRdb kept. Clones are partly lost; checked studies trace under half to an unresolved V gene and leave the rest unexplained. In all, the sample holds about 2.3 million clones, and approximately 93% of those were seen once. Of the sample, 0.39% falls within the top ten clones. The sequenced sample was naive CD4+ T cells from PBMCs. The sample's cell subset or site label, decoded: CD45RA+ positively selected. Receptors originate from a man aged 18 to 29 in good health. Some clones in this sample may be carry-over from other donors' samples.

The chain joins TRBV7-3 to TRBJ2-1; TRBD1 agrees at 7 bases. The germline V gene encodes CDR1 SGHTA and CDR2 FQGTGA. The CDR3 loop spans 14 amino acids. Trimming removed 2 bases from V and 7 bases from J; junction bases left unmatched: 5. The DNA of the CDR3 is TGTGCCAGCAGCTTACCGGGACAGAGAAATGAGCAGTTCTTC. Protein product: CASSLPGQRNEQFF.

CDR3 nucleotides: TGTGCCAGCAGGGGGACCGGGACTACCTACTCCTACGAGCAGTACTTC. Residues: CASRGTGTTYSYEQYF. The chain recombines TRBV9 with TRBJ2-7, with 7 nucleotides matching TRBD2. J gave up 0 bases and V 5 bases, and 11 bases lay outside the gene matches. CDR3 length: 16 residues. Germline V CDR1 and CDR2: SGDLS, YYNGEE. Full variable domain (rest looked up from reference TRBV9 and TRBJ2-7): DSGVTQTPKHLITATGQRVTLRCSPRSGDLSVYWYQQSLDQGLQFLIQYYNGEERAKGNILERFSAQQFPDLHSELNLSSLELGDSALYFCASRGTGTTYSYEQYFGPGTRLTVT.

The CDR3, as DNA: TGCGCCAGCAGCTTTGGGCTAGCGGGGTCCTACGAGCAGTACTTC. Translated, it gives CASSFGLAGSYEQYF. The V call is TRBV5-1, the J call TRBJ2-7, with 9 bases that match TRBD2. CDR1 SGHRS and CDR2 YFSETQ come from the germline V gene. The CDR3 has 15 amino acids. V shed 2 bases and J 1 base; nucleotides not matched to a gene: 4.

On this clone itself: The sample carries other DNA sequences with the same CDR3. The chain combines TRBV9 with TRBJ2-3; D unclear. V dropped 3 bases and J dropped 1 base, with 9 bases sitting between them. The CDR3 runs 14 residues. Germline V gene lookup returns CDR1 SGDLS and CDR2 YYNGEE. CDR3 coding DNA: TGTGCCAGCAGCGATCCCCGGGGCACAGATACGCAGTATTTT. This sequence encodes CASSDPRGTDTQYF.

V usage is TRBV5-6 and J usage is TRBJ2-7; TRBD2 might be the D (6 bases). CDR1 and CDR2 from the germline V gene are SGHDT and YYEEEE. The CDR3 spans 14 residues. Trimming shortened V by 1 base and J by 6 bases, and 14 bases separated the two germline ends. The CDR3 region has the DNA TGTGCCAGCAGCTTGACAGCGGGTGCGGCCGAGCAGTACTTC. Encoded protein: CASSLTAGAAEQYF.

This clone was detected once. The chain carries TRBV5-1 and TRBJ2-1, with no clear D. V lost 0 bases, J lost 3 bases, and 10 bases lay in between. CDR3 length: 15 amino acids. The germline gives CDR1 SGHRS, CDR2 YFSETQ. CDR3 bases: TGCGCCAGCAGCTTGGGGAGAGCCTACTACAATGAGCAGTTCTTC. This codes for CASSLGRAYYNEQFF.

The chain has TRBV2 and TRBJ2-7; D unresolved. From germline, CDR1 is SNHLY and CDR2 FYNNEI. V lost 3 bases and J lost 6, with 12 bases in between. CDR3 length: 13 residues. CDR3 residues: CASSDGYPLEQYF. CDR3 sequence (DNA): TGTGCCAGCAGTGACGGGTATCCTCTCGAGCAGTACTTC.

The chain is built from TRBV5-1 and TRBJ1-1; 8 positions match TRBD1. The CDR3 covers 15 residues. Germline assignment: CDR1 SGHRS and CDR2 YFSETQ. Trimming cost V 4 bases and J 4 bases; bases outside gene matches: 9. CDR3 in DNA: TGCGCCAGCAGCAAGCCACAGGGGGGTGGCACTGAAGCTTTCTTT. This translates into CASSKPQGGGTEAFF.

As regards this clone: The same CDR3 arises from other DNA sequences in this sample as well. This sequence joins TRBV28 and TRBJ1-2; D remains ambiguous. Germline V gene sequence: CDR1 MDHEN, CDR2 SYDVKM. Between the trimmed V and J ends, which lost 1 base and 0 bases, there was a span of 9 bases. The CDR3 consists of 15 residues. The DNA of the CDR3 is TGTGCCAGCAGTTTATCGGGCGGTGCTAACTATGGCTACACCTTC. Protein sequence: CASSLSGGANYGYTF.

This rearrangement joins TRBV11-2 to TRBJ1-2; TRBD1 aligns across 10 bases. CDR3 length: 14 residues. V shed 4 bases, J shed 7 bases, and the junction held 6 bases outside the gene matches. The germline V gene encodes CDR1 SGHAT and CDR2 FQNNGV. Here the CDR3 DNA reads TGTGCCAGCAGCTCCCCCCGGACAGGGGGTGGCTACACCTTC. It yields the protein CASSSPRTGGGYTF. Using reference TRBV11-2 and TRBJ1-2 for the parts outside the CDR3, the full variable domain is EAGVAQSPRYKIIEKRQSVAFWCNPISGHATLYWYQQILGQGPKLLIQFQNNGVVDDSQLPKDRFSAERLKGVDSTLKIQPAKLEDSAVYLCASSSPRTGGGYTFGSGTRLTVV.

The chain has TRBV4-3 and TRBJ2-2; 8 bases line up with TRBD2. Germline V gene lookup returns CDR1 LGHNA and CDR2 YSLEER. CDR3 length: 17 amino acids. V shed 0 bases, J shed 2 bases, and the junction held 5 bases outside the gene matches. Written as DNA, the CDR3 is TGCGCCAGCAGCCAAGATGTTCTAGCGGGCAACACCGGGGAGCTGTTTTTT. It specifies CASSQDVLAGNTGELFF.

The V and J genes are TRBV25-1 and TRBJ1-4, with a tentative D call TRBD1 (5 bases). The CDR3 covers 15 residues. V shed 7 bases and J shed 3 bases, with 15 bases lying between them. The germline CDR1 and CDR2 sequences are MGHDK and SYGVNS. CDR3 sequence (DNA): TGTGCCAGCACGGACCCTCTAGGGGCTAATGAAAAACTGTTTTTT. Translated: CASTDPLGANEKLFF.

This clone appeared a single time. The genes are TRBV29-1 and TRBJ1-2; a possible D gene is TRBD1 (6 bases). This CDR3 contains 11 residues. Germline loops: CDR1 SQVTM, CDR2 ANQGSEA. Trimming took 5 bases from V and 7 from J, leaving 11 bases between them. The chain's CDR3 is CSVRGGPGYTF. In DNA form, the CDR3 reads TGCAGCGTTCGAGGGGGGCCTGGCTACACCTTC.

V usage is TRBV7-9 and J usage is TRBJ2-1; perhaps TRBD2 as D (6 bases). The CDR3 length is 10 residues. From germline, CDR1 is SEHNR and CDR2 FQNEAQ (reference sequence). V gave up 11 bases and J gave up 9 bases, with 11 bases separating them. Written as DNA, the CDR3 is TGTGCCCCCTACGGGGGTGAGCAGTTCTTC. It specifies CAPYGGEQFF.

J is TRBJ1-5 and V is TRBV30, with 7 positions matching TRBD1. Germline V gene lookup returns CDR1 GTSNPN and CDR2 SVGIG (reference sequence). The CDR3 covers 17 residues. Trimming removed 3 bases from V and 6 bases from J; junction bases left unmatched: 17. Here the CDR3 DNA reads TGTGCCTGGAGGGGAACAGAGGGGGCCAAAACTTCTCAGCCCCAGCATTTT. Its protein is CAWRGTEGAKTSQPQHF.

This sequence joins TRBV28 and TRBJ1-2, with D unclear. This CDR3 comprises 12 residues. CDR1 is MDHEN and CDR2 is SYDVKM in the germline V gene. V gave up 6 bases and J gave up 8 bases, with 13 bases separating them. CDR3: CASSSNWRGYTF. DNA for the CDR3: TGTGCCAGCAGCTCAAATTGGCGCGGCTACACCTTC.

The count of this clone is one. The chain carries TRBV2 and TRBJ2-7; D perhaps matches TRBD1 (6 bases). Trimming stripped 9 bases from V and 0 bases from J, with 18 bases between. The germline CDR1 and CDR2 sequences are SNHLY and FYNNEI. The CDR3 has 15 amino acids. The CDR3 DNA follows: TGTGCCAGTAAACAGGGTTCGGAGCCCTCCTACGAGCAGTACTTC. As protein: CASKQGSEPSYEQYF.

The CDR3 nucleotides are TGTGCCAGCAGCTTAGATACTGCGAACACCGGGGAGCTGTTTTTT. Translated: CASSLDTANTGELFF. This rearrangement joins TRBV7-7 to TRBJ2-2; D is unclear. Trimming stripped 1 base from V and 0 bases from J, with 6 bases between. Germline V gives CDR1 SSHAT, CDR2 FNYEAQ (reference sequence). CDR3 size: 15 residues.

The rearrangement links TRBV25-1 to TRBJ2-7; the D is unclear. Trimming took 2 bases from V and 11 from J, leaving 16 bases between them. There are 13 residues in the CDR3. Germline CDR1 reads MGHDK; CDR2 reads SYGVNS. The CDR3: CASSEPYSLRKYF. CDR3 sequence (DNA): TGTGCCAGCAGTGAACCCTACAGTTTGAGGAAGTACTTC.

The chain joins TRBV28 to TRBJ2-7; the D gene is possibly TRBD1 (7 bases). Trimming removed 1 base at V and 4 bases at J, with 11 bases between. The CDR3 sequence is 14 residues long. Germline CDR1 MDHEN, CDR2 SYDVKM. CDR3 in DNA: TGTGCCAGCAGTTTATTTCAGGGGGGTTACGAGCAGTACTTC. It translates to CASSLFQGGYEQYF.

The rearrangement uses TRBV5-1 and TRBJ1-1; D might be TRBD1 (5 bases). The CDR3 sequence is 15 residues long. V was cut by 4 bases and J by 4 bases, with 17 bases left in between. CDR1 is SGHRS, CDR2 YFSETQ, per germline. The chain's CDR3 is CASSGGLPVGTEAFF. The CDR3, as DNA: TGCGCCAGCAGCGGGGGACTACCTGTGGGCACTGAAGCTTTCTTT.

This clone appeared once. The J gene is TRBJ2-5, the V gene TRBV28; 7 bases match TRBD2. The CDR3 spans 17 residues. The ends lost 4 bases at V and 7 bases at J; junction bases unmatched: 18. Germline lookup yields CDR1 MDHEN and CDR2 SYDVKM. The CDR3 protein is CASSSIGRRLTFGTQYF. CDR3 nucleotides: TGTGCCAGCAGTTCAATCGGGAGGAGGCTGACTTTTGGGACCCAGTACTTC.

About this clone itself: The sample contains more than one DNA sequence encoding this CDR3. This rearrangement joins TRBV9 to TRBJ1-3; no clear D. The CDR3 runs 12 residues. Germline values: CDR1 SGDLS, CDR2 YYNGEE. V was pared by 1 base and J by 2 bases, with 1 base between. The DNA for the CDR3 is TGTGCCAGCAGCGTAACTGGAAACACCATATATTTT. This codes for CASSVTGNTIYF.

The CDR3 DNA reads as TGTGCCAGCAGACAGACATGGGGACAGGGTTTTGAGCCCCAGCATTTT. Translation: CASRQTWGQGFEPQHF. The chain is built from TRBV6-6 and TRBJ1-5, with TRBD1 identical over 9 bases. J gave up 8 bases and V 6 bases, and 14 bases lay outside the gene matches. CDR3 size: 16 residues. Germline V gene sequence: CDR1 MNHNY, CDR2 SVGAGI (reference sequence).

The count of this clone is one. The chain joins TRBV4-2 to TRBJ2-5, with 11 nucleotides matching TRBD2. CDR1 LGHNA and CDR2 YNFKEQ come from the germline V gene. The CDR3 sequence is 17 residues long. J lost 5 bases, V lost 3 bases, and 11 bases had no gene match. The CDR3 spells CASSQRPLAGEGETQYF. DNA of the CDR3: TGTGCCAGCAGCCAGAGGCCACTAGCGGGAGAGGGGGAGACCCAGTACTTC.

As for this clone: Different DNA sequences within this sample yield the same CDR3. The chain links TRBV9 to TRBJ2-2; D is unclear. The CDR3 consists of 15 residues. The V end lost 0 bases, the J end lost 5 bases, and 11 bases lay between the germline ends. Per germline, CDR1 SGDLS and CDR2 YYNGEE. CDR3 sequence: CASSVEGLRTGELFF. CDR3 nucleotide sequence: TGTGCCAGCAGCGTAGAGGGCCTCAGGACCGGGGAGCTGTTTTTT.

In DNA, the CDR3 is TGTGCCAGCTCACCCGGGACAGGGGTGAGGGAGCAGTACTTC. Amino acids: CASSPGTGVREQYF. The gene calls are TRBV18 and TRBJ2-7; the match to TRBD1 covers 10 bases. The V gene's germline CDR1 is KGHSH and CDR2 LQKENI. V lost 3 bases and J lost 7; bases outside the gene matches: 6. CDR3 size: 14 residues.